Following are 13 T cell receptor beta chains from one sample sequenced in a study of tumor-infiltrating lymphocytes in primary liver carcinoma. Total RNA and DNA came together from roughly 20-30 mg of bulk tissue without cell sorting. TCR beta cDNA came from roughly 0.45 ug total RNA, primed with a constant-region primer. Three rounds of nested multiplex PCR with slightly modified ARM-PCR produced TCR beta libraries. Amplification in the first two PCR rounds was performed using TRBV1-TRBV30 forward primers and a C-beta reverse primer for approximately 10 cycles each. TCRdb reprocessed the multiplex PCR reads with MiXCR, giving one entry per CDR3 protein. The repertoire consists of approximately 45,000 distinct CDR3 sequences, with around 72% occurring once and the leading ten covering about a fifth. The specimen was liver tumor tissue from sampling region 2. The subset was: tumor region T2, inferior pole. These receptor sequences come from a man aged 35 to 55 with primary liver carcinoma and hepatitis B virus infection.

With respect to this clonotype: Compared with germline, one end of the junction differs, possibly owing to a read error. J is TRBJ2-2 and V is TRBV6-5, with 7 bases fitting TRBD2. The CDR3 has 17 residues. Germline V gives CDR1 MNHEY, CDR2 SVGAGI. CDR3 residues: CASSAAGAGHHTGELFF. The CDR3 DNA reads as TGTGCCAGCAGCGCGGCGGGAGCGGGTCACCACACCGGGGAGCTGTTCTTT.

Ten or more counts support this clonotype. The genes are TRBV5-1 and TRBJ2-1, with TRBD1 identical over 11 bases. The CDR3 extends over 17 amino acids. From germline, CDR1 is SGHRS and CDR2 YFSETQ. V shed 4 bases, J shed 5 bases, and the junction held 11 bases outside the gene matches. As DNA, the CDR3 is TGCGCCAGCAGCCTGAAGTCCGGGACAGGGGGGCACAATGAGCAGTTCTTC. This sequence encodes CASSLKSGTGGHNEQFF.

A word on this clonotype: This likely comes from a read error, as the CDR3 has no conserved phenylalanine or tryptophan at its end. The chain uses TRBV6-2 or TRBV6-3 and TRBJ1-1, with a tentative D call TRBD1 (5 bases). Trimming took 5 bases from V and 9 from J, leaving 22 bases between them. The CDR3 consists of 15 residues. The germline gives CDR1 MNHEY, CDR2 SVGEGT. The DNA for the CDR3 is TGTGCCAGCAGTAAGGTTGCGGGGCTCGAGTTGAAAGCTTTCTCT. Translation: CASSKVAGLELKAFS.

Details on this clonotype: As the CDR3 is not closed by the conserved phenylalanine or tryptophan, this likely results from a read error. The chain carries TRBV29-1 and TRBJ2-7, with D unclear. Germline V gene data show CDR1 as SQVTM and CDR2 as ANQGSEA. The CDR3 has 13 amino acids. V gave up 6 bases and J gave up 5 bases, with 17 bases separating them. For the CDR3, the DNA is TGCAGCGTCGATACAGAGTATGTTGACGAGCAGTACTTA. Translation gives CSVDTEYVDEQYL.

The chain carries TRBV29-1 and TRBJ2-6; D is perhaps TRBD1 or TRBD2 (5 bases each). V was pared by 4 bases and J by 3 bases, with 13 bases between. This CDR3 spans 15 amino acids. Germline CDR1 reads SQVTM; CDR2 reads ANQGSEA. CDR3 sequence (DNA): TGCAGCGTTGGGGACGGGGCGGTTGGGGCCAACGTCCTGACTTTC. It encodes CSVGDGAVGANVLTF.

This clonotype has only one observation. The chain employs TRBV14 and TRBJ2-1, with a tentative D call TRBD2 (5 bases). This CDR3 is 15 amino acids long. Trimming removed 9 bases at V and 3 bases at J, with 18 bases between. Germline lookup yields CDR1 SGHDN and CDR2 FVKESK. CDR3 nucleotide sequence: TGTGCCAGGAACGCGGTAGGAGGAAGCTACAATGAGCAGTTCTTC. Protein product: CARNAVGGSYNEQFF.

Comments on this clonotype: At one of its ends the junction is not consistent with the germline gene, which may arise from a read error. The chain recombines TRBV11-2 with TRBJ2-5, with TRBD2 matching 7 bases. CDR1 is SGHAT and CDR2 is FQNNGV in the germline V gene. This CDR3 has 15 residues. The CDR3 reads CVSSLGASGQETQYF. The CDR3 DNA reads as TGTGTCAGTAGCTTAGGGGCTAGCGGACAAGAGACTCAGTACTTC.

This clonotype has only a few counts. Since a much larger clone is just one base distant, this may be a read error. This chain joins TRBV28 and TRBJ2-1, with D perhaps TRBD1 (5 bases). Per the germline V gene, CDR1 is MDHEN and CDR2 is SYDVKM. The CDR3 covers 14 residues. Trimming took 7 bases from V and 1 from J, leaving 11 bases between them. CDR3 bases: TGTGCCAGCACCGTACAGGTGTCCTACAATGAGCAGTTCTTC. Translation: CASTVQVSYNEQFF.

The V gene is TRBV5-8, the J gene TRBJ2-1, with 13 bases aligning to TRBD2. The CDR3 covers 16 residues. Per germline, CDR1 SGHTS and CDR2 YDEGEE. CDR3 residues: CARSSGLAGLYNEQFF. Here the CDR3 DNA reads TGTGCACGCAGCTCGGGACTAGCGGGATTATACAATGAGCAGTTCTTC.

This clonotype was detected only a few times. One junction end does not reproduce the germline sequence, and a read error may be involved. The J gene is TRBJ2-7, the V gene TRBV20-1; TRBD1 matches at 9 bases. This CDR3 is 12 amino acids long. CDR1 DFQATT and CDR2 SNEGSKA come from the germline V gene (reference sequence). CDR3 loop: CSARDLGTGPSF. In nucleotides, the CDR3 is TGCAGTGCTAGAGATCTCGGGACAGGGCCCTCTTTC.

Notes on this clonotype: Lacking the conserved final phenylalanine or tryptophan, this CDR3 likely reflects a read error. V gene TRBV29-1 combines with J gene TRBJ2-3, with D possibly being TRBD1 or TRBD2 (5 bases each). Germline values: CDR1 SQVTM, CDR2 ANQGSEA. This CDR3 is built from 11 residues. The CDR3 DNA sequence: TGCGGCTTTGGGGACGCAGATACGCAGTATTCT. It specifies CGFGDADTQYS.

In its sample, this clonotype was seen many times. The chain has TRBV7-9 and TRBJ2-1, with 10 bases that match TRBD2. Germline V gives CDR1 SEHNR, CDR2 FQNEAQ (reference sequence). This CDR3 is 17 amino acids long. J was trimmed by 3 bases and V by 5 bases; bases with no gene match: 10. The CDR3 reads CASSRTSGQLNYNEQFF. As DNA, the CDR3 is TGTGCCAGCAGCCGGACTAGCGGACAACTAAACTACAATGAGCAGTTCTTC.

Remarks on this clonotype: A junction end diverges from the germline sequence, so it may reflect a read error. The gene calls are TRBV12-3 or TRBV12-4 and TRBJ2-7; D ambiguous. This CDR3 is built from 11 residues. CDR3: CASSSTFEQYF. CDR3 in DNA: TGTGCCAGCAGTTCCACCTTCGAGCAGTACTTT.